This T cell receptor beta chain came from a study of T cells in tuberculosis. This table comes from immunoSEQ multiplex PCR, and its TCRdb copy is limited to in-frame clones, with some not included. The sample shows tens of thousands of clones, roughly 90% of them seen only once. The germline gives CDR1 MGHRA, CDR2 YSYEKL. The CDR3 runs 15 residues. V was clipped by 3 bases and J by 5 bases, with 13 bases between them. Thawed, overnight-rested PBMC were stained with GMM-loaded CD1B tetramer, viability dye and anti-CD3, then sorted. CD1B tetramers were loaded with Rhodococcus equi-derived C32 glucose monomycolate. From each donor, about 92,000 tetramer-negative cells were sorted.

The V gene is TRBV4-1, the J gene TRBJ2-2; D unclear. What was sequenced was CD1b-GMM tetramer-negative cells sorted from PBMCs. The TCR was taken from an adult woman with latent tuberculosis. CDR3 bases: TGCGCCAGCAGCCATGGCAGGTTGACGACCGGGGAGCTGTTTTTT. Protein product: CASSHGRLTTGELFF.